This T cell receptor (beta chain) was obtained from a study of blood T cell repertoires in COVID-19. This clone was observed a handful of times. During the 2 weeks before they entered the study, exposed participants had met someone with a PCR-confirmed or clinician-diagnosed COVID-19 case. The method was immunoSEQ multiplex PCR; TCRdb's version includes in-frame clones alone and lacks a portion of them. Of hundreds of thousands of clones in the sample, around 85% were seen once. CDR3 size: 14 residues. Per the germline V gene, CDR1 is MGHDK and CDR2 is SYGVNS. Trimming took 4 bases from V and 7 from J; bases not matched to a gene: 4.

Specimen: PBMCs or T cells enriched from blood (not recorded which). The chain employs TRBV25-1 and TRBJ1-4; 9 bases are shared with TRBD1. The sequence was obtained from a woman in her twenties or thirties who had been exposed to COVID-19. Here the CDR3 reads CASSGDRGVEKLFF. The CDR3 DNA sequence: TGTGCCAGCAGTGGCGACAGGGGGGTTGAAAAACTGTTTTTT. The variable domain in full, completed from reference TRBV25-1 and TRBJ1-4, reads EADIYQTPRYLVIGTGKKITLECSQTMGHDKMYWYQQDPGMELHLIHYSYGVNSTEKGDLSSESTVSRIRTEHFPLTLESARPSHTSQYLCASSGDRGVEKLFFGSGTQLSVL.